This is a list of T cell receptor beta chains from one sample in a study of siplizumab effects on memory and regulatory T cells. Libraries were prepared by immunoSEQ multiplex PCR; TCRdb keeps only in-frame clonotypes and omits some of them. The data hold around 110,000 clones, with about 94% observed a single time. Source material: non-Treg CD4+ T cells sorted from blood. The receptors here all came from a human donor in good health. Each CDR3 is given with its conserved first and last residue. The order of the fields is D gene, J gene, V gene, clone size, CDR3 DNA, CDR3 protein. D genes are given only for firm matches. Where a row states a size, it is once, few, many or the class of an expanded clone; other rows omit it.

d_gene: TRBD2; j_gene: TRBJ2-7; v_gene: TRBV19; abundance: NA; CDR3nt: TGTGCCAGTAGTATAGGGACTAGCGGGACCTACGAGCAGTACTTC; CDR3aa: CASSIGTSGTYEQYF
d_gene: TRBD2; j_gene: TRBJ2-3; v_gene: TRBV5-1; abundance: NA; CDR3nt: TGCGCCAGCAGCGGCCGGGGGGGCCTAGATACGCAGTATTTT; CDR3aa: CASSGRGGLDTQYF
d_gene: NA; j_gene: TRBJ2-5; v_gene: TRBV6-5; abundance: NA; CDR3nt: TGTGCCAGCAGTTACGAACAGCCCCGATGGGAGACCCAGTACTTC; CDR3aa: CASSYEQPRWETQYF
d_gene: TRBD2; j_gene: TRBJ2-7; v_gene: TRBV7-8; abundance: NA; CDR3nt: TGTGCCAGCAGCCGCACCAACTCAGCGGGAGGGATGTACGAGCAGTACTTC; CDR3aa: CASSRTNSAGGMYEQYF
d_gene: TRBD1; j_gene: TRBJ2-7; v_gene: TRBV29-1; abundance: NA; CDR3nt: TGCAGCGTGGGACAGTCCCACGAGCAGTACTTC; CDR3aa: CSVGQSHEQYF
d_gene: TRBD1; j_gene: TRBJ2-5; v_gene: TRBV7-2; abundance: NA; CDR3nt: TGTGCCAGCAGCGTACAGGGGCAAGGGACCCAGTACTTC; CDR3aa: CASSVQGQGTQYF
d_gene: NA; j_gene: TRBJ2-4; v_gene: TRBV11-2; abundance: NA; CDR3nt: TGTGCCAGCAGCGGACAAACAGTTCTAGCCAAAAACATTCAGTACTTC; CDR3aa: CASSGQTVLAKNIQYF
d_gene: TRBD2; j_gene: TRBJ2-2; v_gene: TRBV30; abundance: once; CDR3nt: TGTGCCTGGAGGGGGACTAGCGGGAGGTCATCAAACGGGGAGCTGTTTTTT; CDR3aa: CAWRGTSGRSSNGELFF
d_gene: NA; j_gene: TRBJ1-2; v_gene: TRBV18; abundance: NA; CDR3nt: TGTGCCAGCTCACCACCGGGTTCGGGCAGCTATGGCTACACCTTC; CDR3aa: CASSPPGSGSYGYTF
d_gene: NA; j_gene: TRBJ1-2; v_gene: TRBV10-3; abundance: NA; CDR3nt: TGTGCCATCAGTCCGTCGCAGGTTCACTATGGCTACACCTTC; CDR3aa: CAISPSQVHYGYTF
d_gene: TRBD1; j_gene: TRBJ2-5; v_gene: TRBV19; abundance: NA; CDR3nt: TGTGCCAGTAGTCCTCGGACAGGGAGAGGAGAGACCCAGTACTTC; CDR3aa: CASSPRTGRGETQYF
d_gene: NA; j_gene: TRBJ1-1; v_gene: TRBV6-5; abundance: NA; CDR3nt: TGTGCCAGCAACACACAGGAGAACACTGAAGCTTTCTTT; CDR3aa: CASNTQENTEAFF
d_gene: NA; j_gene: TRBJ2-3; v_gene: TRBV7-2; abundance: NA; CDR3nt: TGTGCCAGCAGCCGCCCCCGGCCTCTAGGGACAGATACGCAGTATTTT; CDR3aa: CASSRPRPLGTDTQYF
d_gene: NA; j_gene: TRBJ2-7; v_gene: TRBV19; abundance: NA; CDR3nt: TGTGCCAGTAGTATACTTGGGTTTGAGCAGTACTTC; CDR3aa: CASSILGFEQYF
d_gene: TRBD1; j_gene: TRBJ2-7; v_gene: TRBV5-8; abundance: NA; CDR3nt: TGTGCCAGCAGCTTTCGGCCGGGACAGGGGACCTACGAGCAGTACTTC; CDR3aa: CASSFRPGQGTYEQYF
d_gene: NA; j_gene: TRBJ2-7; v_gene: TRBV6-5; abundance: NA; CDR3nt: TGTGCCAGCAGGGACAGTTACGAGCAGTACTTC; CDR3aa: CASRDSYEQYF
d_gene: NA; j_gene: TRBJ2-7; v_gene: TRBV6-1; abundance: NA; CDR3nt: TGTGCCAGCAGGGGACACGAAATTTACGAGCAGTACTTC; CDR3aa: CASRGHEIYEQYF
d_gene: NA; j_gene: TRBJ1-3; v_gene: TRBV29-1; abundance: NA; CDR3nt: TGCAGCGTCGAGGACCGCCGCAGTACAGCTGGAAACACCATATATTTT; CDR3aa: CSVEDRRSTAGNTIYF
d_gene: TRBD2; j_gene: TRBJ2-3; v_gene: TRBV11-3; abundance: NA; CDR3nt: TGTGCCAGCAGCGTCGGACTAGCGGGAGGGGCAGATACGCAGTATTTT; CDR3aa: CASSVGLAGGADTQYF
d_gene: NA; j_gene: TRBJ1-4; v_gene: TRBV5-4; abundance: NA; CDR3nt: TGTGCCAGCAGTCAAGGGGTGGCAACTAATGAAAAACTGTTTTTT; CDR3aa: CASSQGVATNEKLFF
d_gene: NA; j_gene: TRBJ2-1; v_gene: TRBV7-7; abundance: NA; CDR3nt: TGTGCTAGCAGCCGTAGGGGGAACAATGAGCAGTTCTTC; CDR3aa: CASSRRGNNEQFF